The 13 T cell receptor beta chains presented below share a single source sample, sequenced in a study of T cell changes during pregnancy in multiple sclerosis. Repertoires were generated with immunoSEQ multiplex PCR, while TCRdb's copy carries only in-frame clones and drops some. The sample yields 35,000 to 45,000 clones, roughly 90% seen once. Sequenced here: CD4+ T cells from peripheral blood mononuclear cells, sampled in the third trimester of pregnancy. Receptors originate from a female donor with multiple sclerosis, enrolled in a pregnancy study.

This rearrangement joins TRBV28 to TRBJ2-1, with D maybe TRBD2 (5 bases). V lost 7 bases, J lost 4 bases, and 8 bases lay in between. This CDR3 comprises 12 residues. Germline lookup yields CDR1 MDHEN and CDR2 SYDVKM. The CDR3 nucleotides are TGTGCCAGCAACGGGGTTTACAATGAGCAGTTCTTC. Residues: CASNGVYNEQFF.

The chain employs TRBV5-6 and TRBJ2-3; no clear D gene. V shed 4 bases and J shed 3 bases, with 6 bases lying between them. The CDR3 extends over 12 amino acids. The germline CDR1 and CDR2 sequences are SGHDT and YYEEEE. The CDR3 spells CASSMRTDTQYF. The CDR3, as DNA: TGTGCCAGCAGCATGAGGACAGATACGCAGTATTTT.

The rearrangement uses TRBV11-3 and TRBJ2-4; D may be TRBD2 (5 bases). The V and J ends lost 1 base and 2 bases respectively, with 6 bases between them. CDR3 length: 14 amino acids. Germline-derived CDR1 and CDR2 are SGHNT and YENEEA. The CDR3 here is CASSLGGTKNIQYF. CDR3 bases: TGTGCCAGCAGCTTAGGAGGGACCAAAAACATTCAGTACTTC. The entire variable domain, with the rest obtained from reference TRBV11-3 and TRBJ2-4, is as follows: EAGVVQSPRYKIIEKKQPVAFWCNPISGHNTLYWYLQNLGQGPELLIRYENEEAVDDSQLPKDRFSAERLKGVDSTLKIQPAELGDSAVYLCASSLGGTKNIQYFGAGTRLSVL.

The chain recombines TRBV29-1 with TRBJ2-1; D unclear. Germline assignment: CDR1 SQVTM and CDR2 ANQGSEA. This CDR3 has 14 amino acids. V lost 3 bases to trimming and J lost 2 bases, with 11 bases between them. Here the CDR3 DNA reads TGCAGCGTTGAGTGGTCAGATGCCTACAATGAGCAGTTCTTC. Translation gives CSVEWSDAYNEQFF.

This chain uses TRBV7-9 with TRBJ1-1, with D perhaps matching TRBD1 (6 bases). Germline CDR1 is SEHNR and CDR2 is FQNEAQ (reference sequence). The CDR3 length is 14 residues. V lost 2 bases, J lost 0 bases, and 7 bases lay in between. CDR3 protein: CASSLQGMNTEAFF. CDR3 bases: TGTGCCAGCAGCTTACAGGGGATGAACACTGAAGCTTTCTTT.

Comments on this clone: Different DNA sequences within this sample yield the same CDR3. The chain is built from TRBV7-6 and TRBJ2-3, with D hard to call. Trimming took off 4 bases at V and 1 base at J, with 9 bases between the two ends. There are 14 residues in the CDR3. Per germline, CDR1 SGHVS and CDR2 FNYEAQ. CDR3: CASSSGQGTDTQYF. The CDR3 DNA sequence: TGTGCCAGCAGCTCCGGCCAGGGCACAGATACGCAGTATTTT.

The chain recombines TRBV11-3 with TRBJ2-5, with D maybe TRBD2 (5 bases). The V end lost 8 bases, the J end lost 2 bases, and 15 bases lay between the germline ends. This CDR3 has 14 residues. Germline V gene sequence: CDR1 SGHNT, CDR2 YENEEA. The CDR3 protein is CASSGDSGQETQYF. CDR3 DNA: TGTGCCAGCTCTGGGGATTCGGGACAAGAGACCCAGTACTTC.

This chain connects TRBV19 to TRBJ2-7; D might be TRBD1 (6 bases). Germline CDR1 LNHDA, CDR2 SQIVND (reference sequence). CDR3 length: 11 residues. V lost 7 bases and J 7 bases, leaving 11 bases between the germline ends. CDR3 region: CASTDQGEQYF. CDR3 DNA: TGTGCCAGTACGGACCAGGGGGAGCAGTACTTC.

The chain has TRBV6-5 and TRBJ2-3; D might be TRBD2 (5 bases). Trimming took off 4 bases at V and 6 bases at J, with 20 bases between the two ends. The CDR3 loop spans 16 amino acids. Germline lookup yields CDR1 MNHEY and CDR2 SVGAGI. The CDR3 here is CASSSRVSGSGDTQYF. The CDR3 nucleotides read TGTGCCAGCAGTTCCCGGGTGAGCGGCTCGGGGGATACGCAGTATTTT.

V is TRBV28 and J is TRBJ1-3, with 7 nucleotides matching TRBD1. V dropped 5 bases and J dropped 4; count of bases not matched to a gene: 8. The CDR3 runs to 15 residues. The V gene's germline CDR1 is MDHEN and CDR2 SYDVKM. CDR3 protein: CASSAKGQLGNTIYF. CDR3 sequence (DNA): TGTGCCAGCAGTGCGAAGGGACAGTTAGGAAACACCATATATTTT.

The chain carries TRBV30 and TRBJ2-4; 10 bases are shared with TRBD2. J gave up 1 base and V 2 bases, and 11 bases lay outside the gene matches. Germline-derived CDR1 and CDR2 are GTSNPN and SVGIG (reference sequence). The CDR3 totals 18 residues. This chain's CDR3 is CAWSSPTFSGRAKNIQYF. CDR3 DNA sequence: TGTGCCTGGAGTAGCCCCACCTTTAGCGGGAGGGCCAAAAACATTCAGTACTTC.

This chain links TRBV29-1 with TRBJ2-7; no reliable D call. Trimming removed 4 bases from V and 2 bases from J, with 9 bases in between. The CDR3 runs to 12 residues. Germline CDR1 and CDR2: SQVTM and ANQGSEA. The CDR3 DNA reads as TGCAGCGTTGCTGCCGGTCCCTACGAGCAGTACTTC. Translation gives CSVAAGPYEQYF.

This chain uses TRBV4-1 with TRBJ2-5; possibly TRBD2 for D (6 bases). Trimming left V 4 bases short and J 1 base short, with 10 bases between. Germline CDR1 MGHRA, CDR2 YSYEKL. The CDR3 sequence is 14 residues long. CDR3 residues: CASSLPGLQETQYF. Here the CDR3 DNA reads TGCGCCAGCAGCCTGCCGGGACTCCAAGAGACCCAGTACTTC.